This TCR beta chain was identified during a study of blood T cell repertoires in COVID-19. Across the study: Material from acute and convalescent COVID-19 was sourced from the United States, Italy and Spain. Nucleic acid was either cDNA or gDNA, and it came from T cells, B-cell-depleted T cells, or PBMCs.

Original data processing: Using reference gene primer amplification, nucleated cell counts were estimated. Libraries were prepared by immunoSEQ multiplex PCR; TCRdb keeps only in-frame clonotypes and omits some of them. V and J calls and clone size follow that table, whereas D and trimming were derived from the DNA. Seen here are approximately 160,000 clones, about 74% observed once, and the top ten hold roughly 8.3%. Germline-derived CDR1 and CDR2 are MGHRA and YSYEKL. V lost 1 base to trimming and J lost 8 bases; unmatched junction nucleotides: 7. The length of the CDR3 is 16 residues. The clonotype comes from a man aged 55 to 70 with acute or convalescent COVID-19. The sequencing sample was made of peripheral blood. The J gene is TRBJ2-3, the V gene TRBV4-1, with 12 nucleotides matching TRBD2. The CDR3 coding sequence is TGCGCCAGCAGCCAAGGTGCTAGCGGGGGGGCCGCTACGCAGTATTTT. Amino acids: CASSQGASGGAATQYF.